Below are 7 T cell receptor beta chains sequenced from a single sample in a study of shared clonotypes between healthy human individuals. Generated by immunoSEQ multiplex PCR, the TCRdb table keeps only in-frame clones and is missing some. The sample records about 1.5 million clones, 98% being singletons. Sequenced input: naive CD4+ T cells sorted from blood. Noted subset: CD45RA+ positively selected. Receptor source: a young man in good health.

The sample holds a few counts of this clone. The CDR3 sequence is CAIRLDRDQPQHF. CDR3 sequence (DNA): TGTGCCATCAGACTTGACAGGGATCAGCCCCAGCATTTT. This chain joins TRBV10-3 and TRBJ1-5; 7 nucleotides agree with TRBD1. V trimming: 6 bases; J trimming: 5 bases; junction bases outside the gene matches: 4. This CDR3 region has 13 residues. Per the germline V gene, CDR1 is ENHRY and CDR2 is SYGVKD.

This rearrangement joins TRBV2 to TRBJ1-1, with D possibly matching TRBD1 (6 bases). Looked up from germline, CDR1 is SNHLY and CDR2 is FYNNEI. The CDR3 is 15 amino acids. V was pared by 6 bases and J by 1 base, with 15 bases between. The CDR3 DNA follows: TGTGCCAGCAGGGGTCAACAGGGATCGAACACTGAAGCTTTCTTT. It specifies CASRGQQGSNTEAFF. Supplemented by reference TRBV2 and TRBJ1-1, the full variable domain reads EPEVTQTPSHQVTQMGQEVILRCVPISNHLYFYWYRQILGQKVEFLVSFYNNEISEKSEIFDDQFSVERPDGSNFTLKIRSTKLEDSAMYFCASRGQQGSNTEAFFGQGTRLTVV.

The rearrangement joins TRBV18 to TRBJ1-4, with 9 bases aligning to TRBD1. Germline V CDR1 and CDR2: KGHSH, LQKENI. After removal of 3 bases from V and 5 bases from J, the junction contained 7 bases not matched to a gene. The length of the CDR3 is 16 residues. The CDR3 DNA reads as TGTGCCAGCTCACCCGGAGGACAGGGGAGGAATGAAAAACTGTTTTTT. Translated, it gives CASSPGGQGRNEKLFF.

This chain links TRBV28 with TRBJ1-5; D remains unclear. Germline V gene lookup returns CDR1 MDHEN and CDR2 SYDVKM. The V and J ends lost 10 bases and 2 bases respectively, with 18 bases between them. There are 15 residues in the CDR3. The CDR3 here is CATLREVNGNQPQHF. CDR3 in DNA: TGTGCCACCCTACGTGAGGTGAATGGCAATCAGCCCCAGCATTTT.

The CDR3 here is CASRAGTGVREQYF. The CDR3 DNA sequence: TGTGCCAGCAGAGCCGGGACAGGAGTTCGCGAGCAGTACTTC. The chain has TRBV2 and TRBJ2-7; 8 positions match TRBD1. Germline CDR1 and CDR2: SNHLY and FYNNEI. The CDR3 covers 14 residues. V lost 6 bases and J lost 6; bases outside the gene matches: 10. Full variable domain (outside the CDR3, taken from reference TRBV2 and TRBJ2-7): EPEVTQTPSHQVTQMGQEVILRCVPISNHLYFYWYRQILGQKVEFLVSFYNNEISEKSEIFDDQFSVERPDGSNFTLKIRSTKLEDSAMYFCASRAGTGVREQYFGPGTRLTVT.

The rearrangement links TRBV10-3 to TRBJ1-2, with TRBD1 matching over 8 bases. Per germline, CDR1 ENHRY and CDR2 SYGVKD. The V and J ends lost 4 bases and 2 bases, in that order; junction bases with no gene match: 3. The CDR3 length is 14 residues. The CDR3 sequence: CAISVGQENYGYTF. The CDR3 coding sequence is TGTGCCATCAGTGTGGGACAGGAGAACTATGGCTACACCTTC.

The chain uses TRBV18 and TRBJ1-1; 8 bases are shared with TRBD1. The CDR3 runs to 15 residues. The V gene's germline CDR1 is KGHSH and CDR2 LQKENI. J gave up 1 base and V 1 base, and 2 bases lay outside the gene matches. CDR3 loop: CASSPQQGENTEAFF. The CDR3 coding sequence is TGTGCCAGCTCACCACAACAGGGGGAGAACACTGAAGCTTTCTTT.